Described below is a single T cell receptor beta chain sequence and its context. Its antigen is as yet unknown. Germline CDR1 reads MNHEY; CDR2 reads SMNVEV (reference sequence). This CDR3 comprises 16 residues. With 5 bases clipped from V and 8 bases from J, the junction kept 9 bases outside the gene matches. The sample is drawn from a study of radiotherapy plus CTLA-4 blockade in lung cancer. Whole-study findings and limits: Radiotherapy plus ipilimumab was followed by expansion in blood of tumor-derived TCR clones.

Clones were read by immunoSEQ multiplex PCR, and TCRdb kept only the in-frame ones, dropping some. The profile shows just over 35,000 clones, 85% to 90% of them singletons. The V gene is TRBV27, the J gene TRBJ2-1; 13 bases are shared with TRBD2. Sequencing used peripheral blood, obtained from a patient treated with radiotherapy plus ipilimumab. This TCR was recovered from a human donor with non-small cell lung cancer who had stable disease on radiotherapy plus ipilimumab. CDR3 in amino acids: CASSQTLAGGPDEQFF. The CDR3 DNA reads TGTGCCAGCAGTCAAACACTAGCGGGAGGGCCGGATGAGCAGTTCTTC.